The next 14 T cell receptor beta chains were all read from a single sample in a study of blood T cells in healthy people across ages. Alongside a J-beta primer mix, a sample-barcoded 5' primer served in a second PCR lasting about 7 to 11 cycles. TCRdb independently ran MiXCR on the 5' RACE reads; one entry per CDR3 protein. The sample holds 1,100,000 or so distinct CDR3 sequences; under 45% are singletons and the top ten take around 18%. The sample comprised blood. The receptors originated from a woman aged 60-75 years in good health.

This clonotype was observed once. One end of the junction fails to match germline, which may point to a read error. The chain combines TRBV2 with TRBJ2-7; D may be TRBD1 or TRBD2 (6 bases each). Germline assignment: CDR1 SNHLY and CDR2 FYNNEI. The CDR3 length is 15 residues. The CDR3: CASSEVGGRIHEQYF. CDR3 coding DNA: TGTGCCAGCAGCGAAGTCGGGGGCAGGATCCACGAGCAGTACTTC.

The CDR3 bases are TGTGCCAGCAAAGGGGGACTAGCGGGGGGGGCTTACAATGAGCAGTTCTTC. Residues: CASKGGLAGGAYNEQFF. V usage is TRBV7-9 and J usage is TRBJ2-1; TRBD2 matches at 16 bases. This CDR3 has 17 amino acids. Germline V gene data show CDR1 as SEHNR and CDR2 as FQNEAQ (reference sequence). V lost 7 bases and J lost 4; bases outside the gene matches: 7.

In its sample, this clonotype was seen a few times. This CDR3 reads CASRTTGVGRETQYF. The CDR3 DNA reads TGTGCCAGCAGAACCACAGGGGTAGGGCGGGAGACCCAGTACTTC. This chain connects TRBV27 to TRBJ2-5; TRBD1 aligns across 7 bases. The length of the CDR3 is 15 residues. The V gene's germline CDR1 is MNHEY and CDR2 SMNVEV (reference sequence). After removal of 6 bases from V and 5 bases from J, the junction contained 12 bases not matched to a gene.

This clonotype was detected a few times. V is TRBV11-2 and J is TRBJ2-1; the match to TRBD2 covers 8 bases. CDR3 size: 15 residues. The ends lost 1 base at V and 6 bases at J; junction bases unmatched: 5. Germline CDR1 SGHAT, CDR2 FQNNGV. This CDR3 is CASSLVAGGFNEQFF. The CDR3 nucleotides are TGTGCCAGCAGCTTAGTTGCGGGAGGATTCAATGAGCAGTTCTTC. The full variable domain, completed using reference TRBV11-2 and TRBJ2-1, is EAGVAQSPRYKIIEKRQSVAFWCNPISGHATLYWYQQILGQGPKLLIQFQNNGVVDDSQLPKDRFSAERLKGVDSTLKIQPAKLEDSAVYLCASSLVAGGFNEQFFGPGTRLTVL.

This chain joins TRBV7-2 and TRBJ1-2; 10 bases map to TRBD1. Trimming cost V 5 bases and J 0 bases; bases outside gene matches: 9. The germline CDR1 and CDR2 sequences are SGHTA and FQGNSA. The CDR3 covers 17 residues. The CDR3 DNA is TGTGCCAGCAGCGCCCCCGGGACAGGGGCCCCTAACTATGGCTACACCTTC. It yields the protein CASSAPGTGAPNYGYTF.

In its sample, this clonotype was seen a few times. This rearrangement joins TRBV27 to TRBJ2-5; 7 bases agree with TRBD2. This CDR3 comprises 16 residues. From germline, CDR1 is MNHEY and CDR2 SMNVEV (reference sequence). The junction had 7 bases not matched to a gene; V was cut back by 0 bases and J by 3 bases. For the CDR3, the DNA is TGTGCCAGCAGTTTATCGCCTAGCGGTAGAAAAGAGACCCAGTACTTC. This gives the protein CASSLSPSGRKETQYF.

In the case of this clonotype: An end of the junction does not agree with germline; a read error may underlie this. The gene calls are TRBV12-5 and TRBJ2-4; tentative D call: TRBD1 (6 bases). TRBJ2-7 explains the end of the DNA better; the J call may be wrong. This CDR3 is built from 14 residues. Germline V gene lookup returns CDR1 LGHNT and CDR2 FRNRAP. As DNA, the CDR3 is TGTGCTGGTGGTTTGACGATCAGGGGAGACGAGCAGTACTTC. It is translated as CAGGLTIRGDEQYF.

This clonotype has just a few counts. This chain links TRBV7-8 with TRBJ2-4, with TRBD1 as a possible D gene (5 bases). V lost 3 bases and J 3 bases, leaving 12 bases between the germline ends. The germline CDR1 and CDR2 sequences are SGHVS and FQNEAQ. The CDR3 has 15 amino acids. The CDR3 protein is CASSFEGAGKNIQYF. The CDR3 coding sequence is TGTGCCAGCAGCTTCGAAGGGGCTGGCAAAAACATTCAGTACTTC.

In this sample, this clonotype turned up many times. The chain uses TRBV28 and TRBJ2-7, with D tentatively TRBD2 (5 bases). The CDR3 contains 15 residues. Germline CDR1 MDHEN, CDR2 SYDVKM. The V and J ends lost 2 bases and 3 bases respectively, with 14 bases between them. CDR3 nucleotides: TGTGCCAGCAGTTTAACCCCCACTAGTATCTACGAGCAGTACTTC. This translates into CASSLTPTSIYEQYF.

The chain employs TRBV7-6 and TRBJ2-1, with D unclear. The CDR3 is 14 amino acids. V shed 2 bases and J shed 10 bases, with 15 bases lying between them. Germline V lookup: CDR1 SGHVS, CDR2 FNYEAQ. CDR3 in amino acids: CASSLRPGAYEQFF. As DNA, the CDR3 is TGTGCCAGCAGCTTACGGCCAGGAGCCTACGAGCAGTTCTTC.

The J gene is TRBJ2-7, the V gene TRBV20-1; D perhaps matches TRBD2 (6 bases). V shed 1 base and J shed 5 bases, with 18 bases lying between them. Looked up from germline, CDR1 is DFQATT and CDR2 is SNEGSKA (reference sequence). This CDR3 is 15 amino acids long. The chain's CDR3 is CSARGHGGKANEQYF. The CDR3 region has the DNA TGCAGTGCTAGAGGACATGGCGGGAAGGCGAACGAGCAGTACTTC.

The chain has TRBV27 and TRBJ1-1; no clear D gene. This CDR3 spans 16 amino acids. The V gene's germline CDR1 is MNHEY and CDR2 SMNVEV (reference sequence). V shed 1 base and J shed 0 bases, with 12 bases lying between them. The CDR3 DNA is TGTGCCAGCAGTTTATACGGGCCAGACGTGAACACTGAAGCTTTCTTT. Residues: CASSLYGPDVNTEAFF.

The chain couples TRBV9 to TRBJ2-7; 8 positions match TRBD2. Losses at the gene ends were 0 bases for V and 0 bases for J; bases not matched to a gene: 5. This CDR3 contains 16 residues. Germline CDR1 SGDLS, CDR2 YYNGEE. The CDR3 spells CASSVDSGAHSYEQYF. CDR3 bases: TGTGCCAGCAGCGTAGATAGCGGGGCGCACTCCTACGAGCAGTACTTC.

CDR3 sequence (DNA): TGTGCCAGCAGCTTAGGGTACAGGGGGGAAGAGACCCAGTACTTC. The encoded protein is CASSLGYRGEETQYF. The chain combines TRBV7-9 with TRBJ2-4, with 8 bases identical to TRBD1. The assigned J gene may be wrong: the sequence end matches TRBJ2-5 better. This CDR3 region has 15 residues. The germline V gene encodes CDR1 SEHNR and CDR2 FQNEAQ (reference sequence).